The 14 T cell receptor beta chains below were found in one sample sequenced in a study of blood T cell repertoires in COVID-19. The method was immunoSEQ multiplex PCR; TCRdb's version includes in-frame clones alone and lacks a portion of them. The table shows approximately 220,000 clones, with about 86% occurring only once. The source material was peripheral blood. The receptor set was obtained from a woman between 45 and 60 years old with acute or convalescent COVID-19.

This chain uses TRBV5-1 with TRBJ2-7; weak D call: TRBD2 (5 bases). The CDR3 covers 14 residues. Germline CDR1 reads SGHRS; CDR2 reads YFSETQ. V dropped 1 base and J dropped 6 bases, with 14 bases sitting between them. CDR3 amino acids: CASSLPAPAGEQYF. DNA for the CDR3: TGCGCCAGCAGCTTGCCGGCTCCCGCGGGCGAGCAGTACTTC.

The gene calls are TRBV2 and TRBJ2-3; 10 nucleotides agree with TRBD2. Germline-derived CDR1 and CDR2 are SNHLY and FYNNEI. This CDR3 contains 15 residues. Trimming removed 7 bases from V and 3 bases from J; junction bases left unmatched: 7. Here the CDR3 DNA reads TGTGCCAGCATTTTCGGACTAGCGGAGACAGATACGCAGTATTTT. Amino acids: CASIFGLAETDTQYF.

Note on this clone: The junction differs from germline at one of its ends, possibly a read error. The chain employs TRBV13 and TRBJ2-1; TRBD1 agrees at 9 bases. The CDR3 sequence is 15 residues long. The germline CDR1 and CDR2 sequences are PRHDT and FYEKMQ (reference sequence). Here the CDR3 reads CASSPQGQGYDEQFF. DNA of the CDR3: TGTGCCAGCAGCCCCCAGGGACAGGGCTACGATGAGCAGTTCTTC.

The chain uses TRBV11-2 and TRBJ2-7; no reliable D call. The CDR3 has 15 residues. V lost 0 bases, J lost 3 bases, and 12 bases lay in between. CDR1 SGHAT and CDR2 FQNNGV come from the germline V gene. CDR3 in amino acids: CASSLDRPSHYEQYF. The CDR3 region has the DNA TGTGCCAGCAGCTTAGATCGTCCGAGCCACTACGAGCAGTACTTC.

The chain uses TRBV3-1 (or the pseudogene TRBV3-2) and TRBJ2-2; the match to TRBD1 covers 10 bases. Germline lookup yields CDR1 LGHDT and CDR2 YNNKEL (reference sequence). The CDR3 covers 14 residues. J was trimmed by 6 bases and V by 4 bases; bases with no gene match: 2. DNA of the CDR3: TGTGCCAGCAGCCGGGACAGGGGACCCGGGGAGCTGTTTTTT. It is translated as CASSRDRGPGELFF.

The chain carries TRBV27 and TRBJ2-5, with a possible D match to TRBD1 (6 bases). V was trimmed by 6 bases and J by 4 bases, leaving 21 bases between them. From germline, CDR1 is MNHEY and CDR2 SMNVEV (reference sequence). The CDR3 consists of 16 residues. The CDR3 spells CASRPRGGGRVETQYF. DNA for the CDR3: TGTGCCAGCAGGCCACGTGGGGGCGGAAGAGTAGAGACCCAGTACTTC.

The chain couples TRBV5-4 to TRBJ2-7, with TRBD1 as a possible D gene (5 bases). The germline gives CDR1 SGHNT, CDR2 YYREEE (reference sequence). V dropped 7 bases and J dropped 3 bases, with 8 bases sitting between them. CDR3 length equals 11 residues. CDR3 sequence (DNA): TGTGCCAGCGGGGCGAACTACGAGCAGTACTTC. Residues: CASGANYEQYF.

V gene TRBV18 combines with J gene TRBJ2-7, with 9 bases identical to TRBD2. CDR3 size: 15 residues. V was pared by 2 bases and J by 4 bases, with 6 bases of the junction left unmatched. Germline V gene data show CDR1 as KGHSH and CDR2 as LQKENI. The CDR3 protein is CASSPVAGGIYEQYF. Written as DNA, the CDR3 is TGTGCCAGCTCACCAGTGGCGGGAGGGATATACGAGCAGTACTTC.

The CDR3 protein is CAADSGRTYEQYF. CDR3 sequence (DNA): TGTGCCGCTGATAGCGGGCGAACCTACGAGCAGTACTTC. The chain combines TRBV2 with TRBJ2-7; 7 positions match TRBD2. The CDR3 length is 13 residues. The germline V gene has CDR1 SNHLY and CDR2 FYNNEI. Trimming at V came to 11 bases and at J to 2 bases, leaving 9 bases not matched to a gene. The complete variable domain, with remaining parts taken from reference TRBV2 and TRBJ2-7, reads EPEVTQTPSHQVTQMGQEVILRCVPISNHLYFYWYRQILGQKVEFLVSFYNNEISEKSEIFDDQFSVERPDGSNFTLKIRSTKLEDSAMYFCAADSGRTYEQYFGPGTRLTVT.

This chain joins TRBV18 and TRBJ2-2; tentatively, D is TRBD1 (5 bases). Per the germline V gene, CDR1 is KGHSH and CDR2 is LQKENI. This CDR3 contains 16 residues. Trimming pared 0 bases from V and 2 bases from J, leaving 10 bases between. CDR3 nucleotide sequence: TGTGCCAGCTCACCACCTAAGGGGATTAACACCGGGGAGCTGTTTTTT. Translating gives CASSPPKGINTGELFF.

The rearrangement joins TRBV28 to TRBJ1-1, with 11 bases that match TRBD1. Per the germline V gene, CDR1 is MDHEN and CDR2 is SYDVKM. CDR3 length equals 17 residues. The trim removed 5 bases at V and 1 base at J, leaving 9 bases unmatched. As DNA, the CDR3 is TGTGCCAGCAGTGCCCCCGGGACAGGGGGATGGAACACTGAAGCTTTCTTT. Amino acid sequence: CASSAPGTGGWNTEAFF.

This chain joins TRBV5-1 and TRBJ1-5; D gene ambiguous. The CDR3 totals 14 residues. V was pared by 2 bases and J by 0 bases, with 6 bases between. Per germline, CDR1 SGHRS and CDR2 YFSETQ. The CDR3 loop is CASSFGGSNQPQHF. The CDR3, as DNA: TGCGCCAGCAGCTTCGGCGGTAGCAATCAGCCCCAGCATTTT.

The gene calls are TRBV24-1 and TRBJ1-5; a possible D gene is TRBD1 (6 bases). V lost 2 bases and J 5 bases, leaving 12 bases between the germline ends. The CDR3 runs to 15 residues. Germline V CDR1 and CDR2: KGHDR, SFDVKD. The CDR3 region has the DNA TGTGCCACCAGTGATTCGGAACAGGGCCATCAGCCCCAGCATTTT. Residues: CATSDSEQGHQPQHF.

The J gene is TRBJ1-3, the V gene TRBV6-5; 8 bases map to TRBD1. Germline lookup yields CDR1 MNHEY and CDR2 SVGAGI. CDR3 length equals 15 residues. V shed 6 bases, J shed 2 bases, and the junction held 6 bases outside the gene matches. CDR3 sequence reads: CASRILQGAGNTIYF. The CDR3 DNA follows: TGTGCCAGCAGGATCCTACAGGGGGCTGGAAACACCATATATTTT.